Listed below are T cell receptor beta chains from one sample, sequenced in a study of T cell repertoires in cytomegalovirus infection. These TCRs are of unknown antigen specificity. TCRdb passed the reads through MiXCR, listing each CDR3 protein once. This table holds approximately 270,000 distinct CDR3 sequences, around 20% found once. This sample comprised cultured PBMCs, obtained from culture after CMV antigen stimulation. Source of these receptors: a human donor in good health (CMV status not recorded). Some clones in this sample may be carry-over from other donors' samples. CDR3s include the opening cysteine and the closing phenylalanine or tryptophan. Fields, in order: J gene, D gene, clone size, V gene, CDR3 DNA, CDR3 protein. D genes are given only for firm matches. Size is omitted from some rows. Given values are once, few, many or a class for expanded clones.

>TRBJ2-2|.|many|TRBV7-8
TGTGCCAGCAGCTTAGCTTGGGGGGCGGACACCGGGGAGCTGTTTTTT
CASSLAWGADTGELFF
>TRBJ2-5|.|many|TRBV7-2
TGTGCCAGCAGCTTAGATGGGGTCACGGAAGAGACCCAGTACTTC
CASSLDGVTEETQYF
>TRBJ2-3|TRBD2|few|TRBV12-3/TRBV12-4
TGTGCCAGCAGTTTAATCAGGACGGGAGGGCCATGGATAGATACGCAGTATTTT
CASSLIRTGGPWIDTQYF
>TRBJ1-3|.|few|TRBV29-1
TGCAGCGTTGACCTGGACGGACACTCTGGAAACACCATATATTTT
CSVDLDGHSGNTIYF
>TRBJ2-7|TRBD1|.|TRBV4-1
TGCGCCAGCAGCCAAGCTGACAGGGGATCCTACGAGCAGTACTTC
CASSQADRGSYEQYF
>TRBJ2-3|.|many|TRBV6-5
TGTGCCAGCTGGTCCGGGGCAGATACGCAGTATTTT
CASWSGADTQYF
>TRBJ1-4|TRBD1|.|TRBV4-1
TGCGCCAGCAGCCAAGAGCAGGGGGCGAGTGAAAAACTGTTTTTT
CASSQEQGASEKLFF
>TRBJ2-1|TRBD1|.|TRBV14
TGTGCCAGCAGCCAGGCCCAGGGGGCTGTGCAGTTCTTC
CASSQAQGAVQFF
>TRBJ2-2|TRBD2|.|TRBV30
TGTGCCTGGGGCGGGAGGGTGATCACCGGGGAGCTGTTTTTT
CAWGGRVITGELFF
>TRBJ1-5|.|many|TRBV7-2
TGTGCCAGCAGATTGGACAGTTCTAGGTCCCAGCATTTT
CASRLDSSRSQHF
>TRBJ1-1|.|many|TRBV27
TGTGCCAGCAGTTTTCTTCCAGGACCCCCGAACACTGAAGCTTTCTTT
CASSFLPGPPNTEAFF
>TRBJ1-2|TRBD1|many|TRBV7-2
TGTGCCAGCAGCGACAGGGGTCGGGGCGCCTATGGCTACACCTTC
CASSDRGRGAYGYTF